Below, 23 T cell receptor beta chains from the same sample are listed, as sequenced in a study of a mutant IDH1 vaccine in newly diagnosed glioma. Antigens for these TCRs are unknown. Using immunoSEQ multiplex PCR, the repertoire was profiled, and TCRdb retains in-frame clones only, with some absent. The sample lists some 48,000 clones; around 80% were seen once. Documented time point: week 35, safety follow-up. A single vaccine dose contained 300 ug of mutant IDH1 20-mer peptide, and topical imiquimod was used with it. The sample in question was PBMCs, obtained from a glioma patient whose treatment included an IDH1 peptide vaccine. Receptors originate from a man aged 35 to 55 with glioma.

This clone showed up just a few times. The V gene is TRBV6-6, the J gene TRBJ2-5; TRBD2 aligns across 10 bases. From germline, CDR1 is MNHNY and CDR2 SVGAGI (reference sequence). The ends lost 4 bases at V and 1 base at J; junction bases unmatched: 3. The CDR3 totals 15 residues. The CDR3 here is CASSSTSGAQETQYF. CDR3 coding DNA: TGTGCCAGCAGTTCAACTAGCGGGGCCCAAGAGACCCAGTACTTC.

The chain couples TRBV2 to TRBJ1-2; no clear D. CDR3 length: 12 amino acids. V gave up 10 bases and J gave up 4 bases, with 13 bases separating them. Germline lookup yields CDR1 SNHLY and CDR2 FYNNEI. The CDR3 bases are TGTGCCACCAAGCCCGACCCCTATGGCTACACCTTC. Its translation: CATKPDPYGYTF.

This chain joins TRBV5-5 and TRBJ2-3; the match to TRBD1 covers 7 bases. The CDR3 extends over 14 amino acids. CDR1 SGHKS and CDR2 YYEKEE come from the germline V gene (reference sequence). V lost 5 bases, J lost 1 base, and 4 bases stayed unmatched. The CDR3 spells CASRYRGRTDTQYF. The CDR3 DNA reads as TGTGCCAGCAGATACAGGGGACGCACAGATACGCAGTATTTT.

The sample holds a few counts of this clone. The rearrangement uses TRBV6-4 and TRBJ1-1, with 7 nucleotides matching TRBD1. Trimming removed 6 bases from V and 6 bases from J; junction bases left unmatched: 7. The CDR3 runs to 13 residues. Germline CDR1 and CDR2: MRHNA and SNTAGT. CDR3 region: CASSRDSISEAFF. The CDR3 nucleotides are TGTGCCAGCAGCCGGGACAGCATTTCTGAAGCTTTCTTT.

The V call is TRBV4-1, the J call TRBJ2-7; weak D call: TRBD2 (5 bases). The CDR3 has 16 amino acids. Germline lookup yields CDR1 MGHRA and CDR2 YSYEKL. Trimming stripped 4 bases from V and 0 bases from J, with 16 bases between. This CDR3 is CASSLLSVFGSYEQYF. The DNA for the CDR3 is TGCGCCAGCAGCCTGCTTAGCGTTTTTGGCTCCTACGAGCAGTACTTC.

CDR3 in amino acids: CASSKGRENQWRTDTQYF. The CDR3 coding sequence is TGTGCCAGCAGCAAAGGGCGGGAGAACCAATGGCGAACAGATACGCAGTATTTT. V and J are TRBV21-1 and TRBJ2-3; TRBD2, as called in the table, went unchecked against the DNA. TRBV21-1 is listed as a pseudogene. The CDR3 loop spans 18 amino acids.

V is TRBV6-1 and J is TRBJ2-7; the match to TRBD1 covers 8 bases. With 10 bases clipped from V and 0 bases from J, the junction kept 8 bases outside the gene matches. The germline V gene has CDR1 MNHNS and CDR2 SASEGT. The CDR3 runs 14 residues. The CDR3 here is CATADRAGSYEQYV. The CDR3, as DNA: TGTGCCACCGCGGACAGGGCGGGCTCCTACGAGCAGTACGTC.

The rearrangement joins TRBV11-3 to TRBJ2-3, with D perhaps matching TRBD1 or TRBD2 (5 bases each). CDR1 SGHNT and CDR2 YENEEA come from the germline V gene. The CDR3 spans 15 residues. The V and J ends lost 3 bases and 2 bases respectively, with 12 bases between them. In nucleotides, the CDR3 is TGTGCCAGCAGCTTGGGGCTAGCCTCCACAGATACGCAGTATTTT. It encodes CASSLGLASTDTQYF.

The chain couples TRBV5-6 to TRBJ1-2; TRBD1 aligns across 9 bases. CDR1 and CDR2 from the germline V gene are SGHDT and YYEEEE. The ends lost 4 bases at V and 5 bases at J; junction bases unmatched: 3. This CDR3 is built from 13 residues. CDR3 sequence (DNA): TGTGCCAGCAGCAAGGACAGGGGATATGGCTACACCTTC. It yields the protein CASSKDRGYGYTF. Full variable domain (outside the CDR3, taken from reference TRBV5-6 and TRBJ1-2): DAGVTQSPTHLIKTRGQQVTLRCSPKSGHDTVSWYQQALGQGPQFIFQYYEEEERQRGNFPDRFSGHQFPNYSSELNVNALLLGDSALYLCASSKDRGYGYTFGSGTRLTVV.

This chain joins TRBV6-5 and TRBJ2-2, with 7 bases fitting TRBD1. CDR1 is MNHEY, CDR2 SVGAGI, per germline. V trimming: 6 bases; J trimming: 4 bases; junction bases outside the gene matches: 8. CDR3 length: 15 residues. The CDR3 region is CASSPVEGATGELFF. DNA for the CDR3: TGTGCCAGCAGCCCGGTAGAGGGGGCCACCGGGGAGCTGTTTTTT.

CDR3 in DNA: TGTGCCAGCAGCTCCCCTGAGGCTGGGGGCAGCAGGAATACGCAGTATTTT. Translation gives CASSSPEAGGSRNTQYF. J is TRBJ2-3 and V is TRBV28, with D possibly matching TRBD1 (6 bases). Between the trimmed V and J ends, which lost 6 bases and 7 bases, there was a span of 26 bases. CDR1 is MDHEN and CDR2 is SYDVKM in the germline V gene. The CDR3 is 17 residues long.

The CDR3: CASSSDRGSYEQYF. The CDR3 nucleotides read TGTGCCAGCAGTTCGGACAGGGGGTCTTACGAGCAGTACTTC. V is TRBV6-5 and J is TRBJ2-7, with TRBD1 matching over 10 bases. J lost 4 bases, V lost 4 bases, and 4 bases had no gene match. This CDR3 is 14 amino acids long. The germline V gene encodes CDR1 MNHEY and CDR2 SVGAGI.

This clone was observed a handful of times. V usage is TRBV15 and J usage is TRBJ2-2; 7 bases match TRBD2. V gave up 2 bases and J gave up 6 bases; unmatched junction bases: 15. The CDR3 runs 18 residues. CDR1 and CDR2 from the germline V gene are LNHNV and YYDKDF (reference sequence). The CDR3 region has the DNA TGTGCCACCAGCAGAACCGACCCCAGGACTAGGAGATCCGGGGAGCTGTTTTTT. Its protein product is CATSRTDPRTRRSGELFF. Combining the CDR3 with reference TRBV15 and TRBJ2-2 gives the whole variable domain DAMVIQNPRYQVTQFGKPVTLSCSQTLNHNVMYWYQQKSSQAPKLLFHYYDKDFNNEADTPDNFQSRRPNTSFCFLDIRSPGLGDTAMYLCATSRTDPRTRRSGELFFGEGSRLTVL.

Comment on this clone: Distinct nucleotide sequences in the sample also encode this CDR3. V gene TRBV18 combines with J gene TRBJ2-7; 9 bases map to TRBD1. The junction had 2 bases not matched to a gene; V was cut back by 1 base and J by 1 base. Germline V CDR1 and CDR2: KGHSH, LQKENI. This CDR3 region has 15 residues. The CDR3 spells CASSPRQGGSYEQYF. Here the CDR3 DNA reads TGTGCCAGCTCACCACGACAGGGGGGTTCCTACGAGCAGTACTTC.

V usage is TRBV6-1 and J usage is TRBJ1-2, with 8 bases aligning to TRBD1. The V and J ends lost 0 bases and 6 bases, in that order; junction bases with no gene match: 9. Germline V gives CDR1 MNHNS, CDR2 SASEGT. The CDR3 sequence is 16 residues long. The CDR3 sequence: CASSEASGGLRDGYTF. In DNA, the CDR3 is TGTGCCAGCAGTGAAGCTTCAGGGGGCTTAAGGGATGGCTACACCTTC.

The chain uses TRBV28 and TRBJ2-1; TRBD2 matches at 11 bases. J lost 2 bases, V lost 3 bases, and 3 bases had no gene match. The CDR3 runs 16 residues. The germline V gene has CDR1 MDHEN and CDR2 SYDVKM. The DNA of the CDR3 is TGTGCCAGCAGTTTGGGGGGACTAGCGGCCTACAATGAGCAGTTCTTC. Translating it yields CASSLGGLAAYNEQFF.

This clone has only a few counts. The chain joins TRBV11-3 to TRBJ1-1; 8 bases align to TRBD1. In germline, CDR1 is SGHNT, CDR2 YENEEA. The CDR3 is 16 amino acids. Trimming cost V 5 bases and J 6 bases; bases outside gene matches: 14. The CDR3 coding sequence is TGTGCCAGCAGCCCGACAGGGGCCCTAACTGTCGCTGAAGCTTTCTTT. Encoded protein: CASSPTGALTVAEAFF.

This clone was seen a single time. The chain has TRBV7-2 and TRBJ2-3, with D tentatively TRBD1 (6 bases). Per the germline V gene, CDR1 is SGHTA and CDR2 is FQGNSA. The CDR3 is made up of 15 amino acids. Trimming removed 2 bases at V and 0 bases at J, with 9 bases between. CDR3 protein: CASSLQGMSTDTQYF. CDR3 nucleotide sequence: TGTGCCAGCAGCTTACAGGGGATGAGCACAGATACGCAGTATTTT.

The rearrangement links TRBV18 to TRBJ1-1; D ambiguous. Germline CDR1 is KGHSH and CDR2 is LQKENI. The CDR3 covers 14 residues. The V end lost 2 bases, the J end lost 8 bases, and 15 bases lay between the germline ends. CDR3 protein: CASSPKLDQSEAFF. The CDR3 region has the DNA TGTGCCAGCTCACCAAAGTTGGACCAATCCGAAGCTTTCTTT.

The rearrangement joins TRBV9 to TRBJ2-3; D is unresolved. The CDR3 is 13 amino acids. The germline V and J ends were trimmed by 3 bases and 7 bases, with 12 bases remaining between them. CDR1 is SGDLS and CDR2 is YYNGEE in the germline V gene. The DNA of the CDR3 is TGTGCCAGCAGCGCAGAATTGAGGAATACGCAGTATTTT. The encoded protein is CASSAELRNTQYF.

This rearrangement joins TRBV18 to TRBJ1-1, with D tentatively TRBD1 (5 bases). The CDR3 runs to 13 residues. The germline V gene encodes CDR1 KGHSH and CDR2 LQKENI. V shed 6 bases and J shed 6 bases, with 14 bases lying between them. The CDR3, as DNA: TGTGCCAGCTCCGTCCAGGGTGGGCCTGAAGCTTTCTTT. Residues: CASSVQGGPEAFF.

This clone has only a few counts. The chain is built from TRBV11-2 and TRBJ2-3; D is uncertain. The CDR3 is 14 residues long. The germline CDR1 and CDR2 sequences are SGHAT and FQNNGV. V dropped 4 bases and J dropped 5 bases, with 13 bases sitting between them. CDR3: CASSSTPMIDTQYF. DNA of the CDR3: TGTGCCAGCAGCTCCACACCGATGATAGATACGCAGTATTTT.

CDR3 in DNA: TGCGCCAGCAGCTTGTATAAGTCTGAGACCCAGTACTTC. As protein: CASSLYKSETQYF. The V and J genes are TRBV5-1 and TRBJ2-5; D not certain. CDR3 size: 13 residues. V was pared by 1 base and J by 5 bases, with 9 bases between. Germline lookup yields CDR1 SGHRS and CDR2 YFSETQ.